Shown below are 9 T cell receptor beta chains from a single sample sequenced in a study of T cell responses to AZD1222 COVID-19 vaccine. Here immunoSEQ multiplex PCR was the method, and the copy in TCRdb shows in-frame clones only, minus some. The sample records roughly 100,000 clones, around 87% being singletons. The sequencing used peripheral blood, collected on day 0 of AZD1222 vaccination. These receptors came from an adult in good health.

The rearrangement uses TRBV7-2 and TRBJ2-1; TRBD2 matches 8 bases. This CDR3 contains 15 residues. J gave up 6 bases and V 6 bases, and 10 bases lay outside the gene matches. The germline gives CDR1 SGHTA, CDR2 FQGNSA. CDR3 loop: CASRLRREVFNEQFF. In nucleotides, the CDR3 is TGTGCCAGCAGATTGCGGCGGGAGGTCTTCAATGAGCAGTTCTTC. The full variable domain, in which reference TRBV7-2 and TRBJ2-1 provide the parts outside the CDR3, is GAGVSQSPSNKVTEKGKDVELRCDPISGHTALYWYRQSLGQGLEFLIYFQGNSAPDKSGLPSDRFSAERTGGSVSTLTIQRTQQEDSAVYLCASRLRREVFNEQFFGPGTRLTVL.

CDR3 region: CASSLSTGKYEQYF. CDR3 DNA: TGTGCCAGCAGCTTAAGCACAGGGAAATACGAGCAGTACTTC. The V gene is TRBV11-1, the J gene TRBJ2-7, with D perhaps matching TRBD1 (6 bases). V dropped 2 bases and J dropped 4 bases, with 12 bases sitting between them. This CDR3 is built from 14 residues. Germline loops: CDR1 SGHAT, CDR2 FQDESV (reference sequence).

The rearrangement links TRBV6-5 to TRBJ1-1; no clear D. The CDR3 has 16 amino acids. V was clipped by 4 bases and J by 0 bases, with 15 bases between them. The germline gives CDR1 MNHEY, CDR2 SVGAGI. This CDR3 reads CASSWAGITLNTEAFF. The CDR3 DNA reads TGTGCCAGCAGTTGGGCCGGTATTACCTTGAACACTGAAGCTTTCTTT.

The rearrangement links TRBV7-2 to TRBJ2-1, with 11 bases aligning to TRBD2. Trimming removed 4 bases from V and 14 bases from J; junction bases left unmatched: 4. Germline-derived CDR1 and CDR2 are SGHTA and FQGNSA. This CDR3 has 12 amino acids. The CDR3 sequence is CASSSSGRLEFF. For the CDR3, the DNA is TGTGCCAGCAGCTCTAGCGGGAGGTTGGAGTTCTTC.

V usage is TRBV10-2 and J usage is TRBJ2-7; 8 bases match TRBD1. Losses at the gene ends were 6 bases for V and 4 bases for J; bases not matched to a gene: 11. This CDR3 is built from 15 residues. The germline gives CDR1 WSHSY, CDR2 SAAADI. CDR3 protein: CASRRWTGRNYEQYF. CDR3 nucleotide sequence: TGCGCCAGCAGACGTTGGACAGGGAGAAATTACGAGCAGTACTTC.

This chain uses TRBV3-1 (or the pseudogene TRBV3-2) with TRBJ2-3; 9 bases are a match to TRBD2. Germline CDR1 is LGHDT and CDR2 is YNNKEL (reference sequence). V trimming: 5 bases; J trimming: 2 bases; junction bases outside the gene matches: 11. The CDR3 contains 17 residues. This CDR3 reads CASSFSKLAGHTDTQYF. The CDR3 DNA reads TGTGCCAGCAGCTTCTCGAAGCTAGCGGGGCACACAGATACGCAGTATTTT.

The V gene is TRBV20-1, the J gene TRBJ1-6; perhaps TRBD1 as D (5 bases). The CDR3 extends over 17 amino acids. Germline values: CDR1 DFQATT, CDR2 SNEGSKA (reference sequence). The V end was cut by 3 bases, the J end by 8 bases, with 23 bases between. The CDR3 loop reads CSASLFGGNKPDSPLHF. The CDR3 DNA reads as TGCAGTGCTAGTCTGTTCGGGGGGAACAAACCCGATTCACCCCTCCACTTT.

This chain uses TRBV7-9 with TRBJ1-3; 7 nucleotides agree with TRBD1. The CDR3 is 14 amino acids. With V trimmed by 5 bases and J by 2 bases, 3 bases remained unmatched. The germline V gene encodes CDR1 SEHNR and CDR2 FQNEAQ (reference sequence). Here the CDR3 reads CASSRGQAGNTIYF. The DNA of the CDR3 is TGTGCCAGCAGCCGAGGACAGGCTGGAAACACCATATATTTT. Combining the CDR3 with reference TRBV7-9 and TRBJ1-3 gives the whole variable domain DTGVSQNPRHKITKRGQNVTFRCDPISEHNRLYWYRQTLGQGPEFLTYFQNEAQLEKSRLLSDRFSAERPKGSFSTLEIQRTEQGDSAMYLCASSRGQAGNTIYFGEGSWLTVV.

V gene TRBV5-1 combines with J gene TRBJ2-7; no clear D. Trimming removed 3 bases at V and 6 bases at J, with 19 bases between. The CDR3 has 15 residues. Germline V gene data show CDR1 as SGHRS and CDR2 as YFSETQ. The CDR3 nucleotides are TGCGCCAGCAGCTCCCAAAGTCGTTATTCCGGCGAGCAGTACTTC. Translation: CASSSQSRYSGEQYF.